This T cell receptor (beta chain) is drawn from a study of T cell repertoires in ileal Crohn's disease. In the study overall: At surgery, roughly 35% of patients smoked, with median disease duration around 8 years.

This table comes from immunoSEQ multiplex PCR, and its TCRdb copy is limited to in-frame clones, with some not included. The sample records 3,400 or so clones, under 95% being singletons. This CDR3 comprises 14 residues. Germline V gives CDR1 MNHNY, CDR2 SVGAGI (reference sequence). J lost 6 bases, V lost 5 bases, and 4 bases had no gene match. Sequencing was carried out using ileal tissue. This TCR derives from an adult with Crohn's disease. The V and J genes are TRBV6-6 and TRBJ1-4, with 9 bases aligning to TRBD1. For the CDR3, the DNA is TGTGCCAGCAGTCGACAGGGGGGTGATGAAAAACTGTTTTTT. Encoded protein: CASSRQGGDEKLFF.